The 23 T cell receptor beta chains below come from one sample, sequenced in a study of siplizumab effects on memory and regulatory T cells. The data were produced by immunoSEQ multiplex PCR, yet TCRdb's version contains in-frame clones alone and is incomplete. This table holds roughly 100,000 clones, over 90% found once. What was sequenced was Tregs sorted from blood. The receptor source for this set is a human donor in good health.

J is TRBJ1-2 and V is TRBV15; D remains unclear. There are 11 residues in the CDR3. V dropped 4 bases and J dropped 3 bases, with 3 bases sitting between them. Germline values: CDR1 LNHNV, CDR2 YYDKDF (reference sequence). CDR3 region: CATSNDYGYTF. The CDR3 bases are TGTGCCACCAGCAACGACTATGGCTACACCTTC.

The chain links TRBV5-1 to TRBJ2-7; 7 nucleotides line up with TRBD2. Trimming removed 0 bases from V and 2 bases from J; junction bases left unmatched: 5. Per the germline V gene, CDR1 is SGHRS and CDR2 is YFSETQ. The CDR3 length is 15 residues. CDR3 protein: CASSLVWGGAYEQYF. DNA of the CDR3: TGCGCCAGCAGCTTGGTCTGGGGGGGAGCCTACGAGCAGTACTTC.

This clone has a single count. The genes are TRBV19 and TRBJ2-1; D could derive from TRBD1 or TRBD2 (5 bases each). V shed 4 bases and J shed 10 bases, with 14 bases lying between them. This CDR3 spans 13 amino acids. The germline gives CDR1 LNHDA, CDR2 SQIVND (reference sequence). DNA for the CDR3: TGTGCCAGTAGTAATTGGGACGCTGAAGAGCAGTTCTTC. This codes for CASSNWDAEEQFF.

This clone was observed once. The chain joins TRBV5-6 to TRBJ1-5; no firm D call. Trimming took off 1 base at V and 2 bases at J, with 7 bases between the two ends. This CDR3 has 14 amino acids. Per the germline V gene, CDR1 is SGHDT and CDR2 is YYEEEE. The CDR3: CASSLFTGNQPQHF. The CDR3 region has the DNA TGTGCCAGCAGCTTGTTTACGGGCAATCAGCCCCAGCATTTT.

This rearrangement joins TRBV5-4 to TRBJ1-2; 7 bases are a match to TRBD1. Germline CDR1 reads SGHNT; CDR2 reads YYREEE (reference sequence). The length of the CDR3 is 14 residues. V lost 0 bases and J lost 4; bases outside the gene matches: 3. The CDR3 DNA follows: TGTGCCAGCAGCTTGGAAGGGGGCTTCTATGGCTACACCTTC. Its translation: CASSLEGGFYGYTF.

This clone was counted once. This chain joins TRBV27 and TRBJ1-4; D may be TRBD1 (5 bases). V was pared by 1 base and J by 12 bases, with 15 bases between. The CDR3 length is 14 residues. Germline V gene sequence: CDR1 MNHEY, CDR2 SMNVEV (reference sequence). For the CDR3, the DNA is TGTGCCAGCAGTTTATTGGGACTGGGAGGGGAACTGTTTTTT. It yields the protein CASSLLGLGGELFF. The full variable domain, completed using reference TRBV27 and TRBJ1-4, is EAQVTQNPRYLITVTGKKLTVTCSQNMNHEYMSWYRQDPGLGLRQIYYSMNVEVTDKGDVPEGYKVSRKEKRNFPLILESPSPNQTSLYFCASSLLGLGGELFFGSGTQLSVL.

This clone appeared once. The chain uses TRBV5-1 and TRBJ2-2; D perhaps matches TRBD2 (5 bases). Trimming shortened V by 1 base and J by 6 bases, and 7 bases separated the two germline ends. This CDR3 has 13 amino acids. The germline gives CDR1 SGHRS, CDR2 YFSETQ. DNA of the CDR3: TGCGCCAGCAGCTTGACTAGTCCCGGGGAGCTGTTTTTT. It translates to CASSLTSPGELFF.

The chain carries TRBV28 and TRBJ2-7; no clear D gene. The V and J ends lost 1 base and 4 bases respectively, with 17 bases between them. CDR1 is MDHEN and CDR2 is SYDVKM in the germline V gene. There are 16 residues in the CDR3. The CDR3 nucleotides are TGTGCCAGCAGTTTATTAAGTAACCGTGGGCATTACGAGCAGTACTTC. This gives the protein CASSLLSNRGHYEQYF.

The chain joins TRBV5-4 to TRBJ2-3, with D possibly being TRBD2 (5 bases). The germline CDR1 and CDR2 sequences are SGHNT and YYREEE (reference sequence). Trimming pared 2 bases from V and 6 bases from J, leaving 10 bases between. The CDR3 contains 13 residues. The CDR3 DNA is TGTGCCAGCAGCTTTGAAGTAGCGGATACGCAGTATTTT. This translates into CASSFEVADTQYF. Filled out from reference TRBV5-4 and TRBJ2-3, the complete variable domain reads ETGVTQSPTHLIKTRGQQVTLRCSSQSGHNTVSWYQQALGQGPQFIFQYYREEENGRGNFPPRFSGLQFPNYSSELNVNALELDDSALYLCASSFEVADTQYFGPGTRLTVL.

Here the CDR3 DNA reads TGTGCCAGTAGTAGAGTAGGACAGGGGGCGGCCCAGCCCCAGCATTTT. Encoded protein: CASSRVGQGAAQPQHF. The V and J genes are TRBV19 and TRBJ1-5; 11 nucleotides match TRBD1. Germline V lookup: CDR1 LNHDA, CDR2 SQIVND (reference sequence). This CDR3 region has 16 residues. The V segment lost 4 bases and the J segment 7 bases; nucleotides outside the gene matches: 9.

The CDR3, as DNA: TGTGCCAGCAGCTTAGTCTCTGGGGCCAACGTCCTGACTTTC. It codes for CASSLVSGANVLTF. This chain uses TRBV5-6 with TRBJ2-6, with unresolved D. This CDR3 is built from 14 residues. CDR1 is SGHDT, CDR2 YYEEEE, per germline. V was cut by 2 bases and J by 0 bases, with 3 bases left in between.

J is TRBJ2-1 and V is TRBV4-2, with TRBD2 matching 8 bases. The junction had 10 bases not matched to a gene; V was cut back by 2 bases and J by 7 bases. Germline values: CDR1 LGHNA, CDR2 YNFKEQ. The CDR3 totals 16 residues. Here the CDR3 reads CASSQLSGRGLNEQFF. The DNA for the CDR3 is TGTGCCAGCAGCCAACTGAGCGGGAGAGGGTTGAATGAGCAGTTCTTC.

The gene calls are TRBV6-5 and TRBJ2-2; unclear D gene. Germline lookup yields CDR1 MNHEY and CDR2 SVGAGI. This CDR3 region has 11 residues. V was pared by 6 bases and J by 4 bases, with 3 bases between. The CDR3 loop reads CASRGTGELFF. The CDR3 DNA follows: TGTGCCAGCAGGGGCACCGGGGAGCTGTTTTTT.

The chain employs TRBV6-6 and TRBJ1-5; D is unresolved. CDR1 and CDR2 (germline): MNHNY, SVGAGI (reference sequence). The V end lost 6 bases, the J end lost 0 bases, and 12 bases lay between the germline ends. The CDR3 totals 15 residues. The CDR3 bases are TGTGCCAGCAGGCCGCAAAGAGATAGCAATCAGCCCCAGCATTTT. This gives the protein CASRPQRDSNQPQHF.

This clone came up a few times. The gene calls are TRBV5-1 and TRBJ1-2, with a weak D call TRBD1 (6 bases). There are 13 residues in the CDR3. V was shortened by 4 bases and J by 4 bases, with 11 bases between the two germline ends. Germline CDR1 reads SGHRS; CDR2 reads YFSETQ. The CDR3 protein is CASSLDRIYGYTF. CDR3 in DNA: TGCGCCAGCAGCCTTGACAGGATCTATGGCTACACCTTC.

The V and J genes are TRBV20-1 and TRBJ2-1; unclear D gene. Germline lookup yields CDR1 DFQATT and CDR2 SNEGSKA (reference sequence). V was cut by 3 bases and J by 12 bases, with 12 bases left in between. The CDR3 length is 11 residues. CDR3 protein: CSASPIRGQFF. The CDR3 DNA reads as TGCAGTGCTAGCCCCATCCGTGGGCAGTTCTTC.

This clone was observed a few times. The J gene is TRBJ1-1, the V gene TRBV30; D remains ambiguous. The CDR3 extends over 13 amino acids. With 0 bases removed from V and 6 bases from J, the gap between germline ends came to 11 bases. Germline V gene sequence: CDR1 GTSNPN, CDR2 SVGIG (reference sequence). CDR3 amino acids: CAWSVWGGAEAFF. The CDR3 DNA follows: TGTGCCTGGAGTGTATGGGGTGGGGCTGAAGCTTTCTTT.

This clone appeared a single time. The chain links TRBV30 to TRBJ2-7; no clear D gene. V was cut by 2 bases and J by 4 bases, with 9 bases left in between. Looked up from germline, CDR1 is GTSNPN and CDR2 is SVGIG (reference sequence). This CDR3 is built from 12 residues. Written as DNA, the CDR3 is TGTGCCTGGAGTCCGCGTACGTACGAGCAGTACTTC. It is translated as CAWSPRTYEQYF.

The chain is built from TRBV11-2 and TRBJ1-1; D is unclear. The length of the CDR3 is 13 residues. CDR1 SGHAT and CDR2 FQNNGV come from the germline V gene. The ends were cut back, 1 base at V and 4 bases at J, with 7 bases in the middle. CDR3 sequence: CASSLVTGTEAFF. CDR3 nucleotide sequence: TGTGCCAGCAGCTTAGTTACGGGCACTGAAGCTTTCTTT.

This clone was picked up a small number of times. The V gene is TRBV11-2, the J gene TRBJ2-7; 7 nucleotides line up with TRBD1. The CDR3 loop spans 13 amino acids. V trimming: 5 bases; J trimming: 6 bases; junction bases outside the gene matches: 7. Germline V CDR1 and CDR2: SGHAT, FQNNGV. The CDR3 bases are TGTGCCAGCAGCCCGACAGGGATCGGCGAGCAGTACTTC. Protein sequence: CASSPTGIGEQYF.

The CDR3 DNA reads as TGTGCCAGCAGCTACGGCGGGAGGGATACGCAGTATTTT. Translation gives CASSYGGRDTQYF. The chain links TRBV7-6 to TRBJ2-3, with TRBD2 matching over 8 bases. J was trimmed by 6 bases and V by 4 bases; bases with no gene match: 3. The CDR3 loop spans 13 amino acids. Looked up from germline, CDR1 is SGHVS and CDR2 is FNYEAQ.

With respect to this clone: No conserved phenylalanine or tryptophan is present at the end of the CDR3, so a read error is the likely explanation. The limits of the CDR3 on the DNA are not certain, so only TCRdb's listed CDR3 is given. The chain combines TRBV6-6 with TRBJ2-7; the table gives TRBD2 as D, unverified against the DNA. From its first to its last residue, the CDR3 has 13 amino acids. Per germline, CDR1 MNHNY and CDR2 SVGAGI (reference sequence). CDR3 residues: CASTQGTSRFYDL.

The chain has TRBV2 and TRBJ1-5; possibly TRBD1 for D (5 bases). The CDR3 covers 14 residues. The germline gives CDR1 SNHLY, CDR2 FYNNEI. V shed 5 bases and J shed 4 bases, with 12 bases lying between them. The CDR3 loop reads CASSPLQENQPQHF. The CDR3 nucleotides are TGTGCCAGCAGTCCTCTACAGGAGAATCAGCCCCAGCATTTT.